This TCR beta chain was identified during a study of shared clonotypes between healthy human individuals. TCRdb's table, derived via immunoSEQ multiplex PCR, lists solely in-frame clones and lacks some. Of roughly 2,500,000 clones listed, 93% are singletons. Findings and limits, study-wide: Among several donors, roughly 5% of naive CD4 clonotypes were found in common.

This clone was found a few times. The antigen remains undetermined. The germline CDR1 and CDR2 sequences are KGHSH and LQKENI. The CDR3 is made up of 16 amino acids. Trimming cost V 3 bases and J 0 bases; bases outside gene matches: 4. This receptor was obtained from a man aged 18 to 30 in good health. Some clones in this sample may be carry-over from other donors' samples. The J gene is TRBJ1-5, the V gene TRBV18; 8 positions match TRBD1. Sequenced input: naive CD4+ T cells from PBMCs. Specified subset: CD45RA+ positively selected. CDR3 residues: CASSPTGGDSNQPQHF. CDR3 in DNA: TGTGCCAGCTCACCCACAGGGGGAGATAGCAATCAGCCCCAGCATTTT.